A single sample gave rise to the 9 T cell receptor beta chains below, sequenced in a study of blood T cell repertoires in COVID-19. Sequencing used immunoSEQ multiplex PCR; TCRdb keeps in-frame clones, though not all of them. Of more than 150,000 clones in the sample, more than 80% are singletons; the top ten hold around 6.8%. Material for sequencing was peripheral blood. Source of these receptors: a human donor in a cohort sampled during active COVID-19.

The chain combines TRBV6-5 with TRBJ2-4; tentatively, D is TRBD2 (5 bases). CDR1 is MNHEY and CDR2 is SVGAGI in the germline V gene. V lost 8 bases to trimming and J lost 0 bases, with 11 bases between them. This CDR3 contains 14 residues. In nucleotides, the CDR3 is TGTGCCAGCTCGTCCGGGGTAGCCAAAAACATTCAGTACTTC. Its protein product is CASSSGVAKNIQYF.

The rearrangement joins TRBV5-6 to TRBJ1-3, with no clear D. The V gene lost 2 bases and the J gene lost 0 bases, with 6 bases spanning the gap. Per the germline V gene, CDR1 is SGHDT and CDR2 is YYEEEE. This CDR3 spans 14 amino acids. CDR3 amino acids: CASSFSFSGNTIYF. CDR3 bases: TGTGCCAGCAGCTTCAGTTTCTCTGGAAACACCATATATTTT.

The chain carries TRBV9 and TRBJ2-1; 7 positions agree with TRBD1. Germline CDR1 SGDLS, CDR2 YYNGEE. The CDR3 covers 15 residues. Trimming took 4 bases from V and 8 from J; bases not matched to a gene: 12. The CDR3 spells CASSPGTALADEQFF. The CDR3 DNA follows: TGTGCCAGCAGCCCGGGGACAGCACTTGCGGATGAGCAGTTCTTC. The full variable domain, completed using reference TRBV9 and TRBJ2-1, is DSGVTQTPKHLITATGQRVTLRCSPRSGDLSVYWYQQSLDQGLQFLIQYYNGEERAKGNILERFSAQQFPDLHSELNLSSLELGDSALYFCASSPGTALADEQFFGPGTRLTVL.

The gene calls are TRBV5-4 and TRBJ1-1; 7 bases agree with TRBD1. From germline, CDR1 is SGHNT and CDR2 YYREEE (reference sequence). The CDR3 is 15 amino acids. J gave up 8 bases and V 3 bases, and 13 bases lay outside the gene matches. CDR3 amino acids: CASSWGGVDRVEAFF. Here the CDR3 DNA reads TGTGCCAGCAGCTGGGGAGGCGTCGACAGGGTAGAAGCTTTCTTT.

The rearrangement links TRBV11-3 to TRBJ2-5, with 8 bases identical to TRBD2. The CDR3 is 15 amino acids. The ends lost 5 bases at V and 2 bases at J; junction bases unmatched: 7. Germline values: CDR1 SGHNT, CDR2 YENEEA. The CDR3 DNA reads TGTGCCAGCAGCCCAGGAGGGACTAGTCAAGAGACCCAGTACTTC. Its translation: CASSPGGTSQETQYF.

There are a few counts of this clone. The J gene is TRBJ1-1, the V gene TRBV7-2; a possible D gene is TRBD1 (6 bases). From germline, CDR1 is SGHTA and CDR2 FQGNSA. The CDR3 has 14 amino acids. Trimming removed 5 bases at V and 6 bases at J, with 16 bases between. CDR3 coding DNA: TGTGCCAGCAGCATAACGACAGGTTCAGCTGAAGCTTTCTTT. This gives the protein CASSITTGSAEAFF.

Regarding this clone: One end of the junction varies from germline; a read error may be responsible. The CDR3 here is CASSDSPGANYGYTF. The CDR3 DNA is TGTGCCAGCAGTGACTCCCCAGGCGCTAACTATGGCTACACCTTC. The chain joins TRBV6-5 to TRBJ1-2; D is unresolved. Germline-derived CDR1 and CDR2 are MNHEY and SVGAGI. The CDR3 has 15 amino acids.

This chain joins TRBV7-9 and TRBJ2-3, with TRBD1 matching 8 bases. V gave up 3 bases and J gave up 4 bases; unmatched junction bases: 6. The CDR3 runs 15 residues. Per germline, CDR1 SEHNR and CDR2 FQNEAQ (reference sequence). Written as DNA, the CDR3 is TGTGCCAGCAGCTTCAGGGGGCGCATGGCAGATACGCAGTATTTT. Residues: CASSFRGRMADTQYF.

This clone was counted a single time. This chain links TRBV11-1 with TRBJ2-5, with TRBD1 as a possible D gene (6 bases). Germline assignment: CDR1 SGHAT and CDR2 FQDESV (reference sequence). The CDR3 loop spans 14 amino acids. Trimming removed 3 bases at V and 1 base at J, with 9 bases between. CDR3 in DNA: TGTGCCAGCAGCTTGAGGACAGTCCAAGAGACCCAGTACTTC. Translated: CASSLRTVQETQYF.